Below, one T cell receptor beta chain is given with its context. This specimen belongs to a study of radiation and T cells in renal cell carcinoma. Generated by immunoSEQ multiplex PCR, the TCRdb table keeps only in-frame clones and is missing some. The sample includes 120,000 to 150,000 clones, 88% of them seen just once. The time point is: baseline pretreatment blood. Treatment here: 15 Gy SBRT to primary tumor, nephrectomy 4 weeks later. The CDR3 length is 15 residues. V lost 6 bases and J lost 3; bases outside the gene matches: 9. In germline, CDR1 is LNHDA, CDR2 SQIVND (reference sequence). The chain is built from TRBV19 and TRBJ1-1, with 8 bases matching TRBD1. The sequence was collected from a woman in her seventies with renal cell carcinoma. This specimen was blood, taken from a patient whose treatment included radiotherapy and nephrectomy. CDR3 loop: CASRTVGQGYTEAFF. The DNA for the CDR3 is TGTGCCAGTAGGACAGTAGGACAGGGTTACACTGAAGCTTTCTTT.